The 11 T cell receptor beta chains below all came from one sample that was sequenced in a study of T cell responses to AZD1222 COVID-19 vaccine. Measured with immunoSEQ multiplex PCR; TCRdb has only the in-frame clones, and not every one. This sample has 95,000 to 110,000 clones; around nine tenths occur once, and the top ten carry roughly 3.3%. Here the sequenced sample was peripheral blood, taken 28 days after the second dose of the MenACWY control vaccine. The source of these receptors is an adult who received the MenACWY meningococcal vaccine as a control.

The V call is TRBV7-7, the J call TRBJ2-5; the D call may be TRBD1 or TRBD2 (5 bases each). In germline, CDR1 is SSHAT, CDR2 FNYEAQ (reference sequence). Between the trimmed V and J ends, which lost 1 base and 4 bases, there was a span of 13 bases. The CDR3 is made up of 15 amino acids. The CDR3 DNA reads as TGTGCCAGCAGCTTAGTAGGGGTGGCGGGAGAGACCCAGTACTTC. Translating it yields CASSLVGVAGETQYF.

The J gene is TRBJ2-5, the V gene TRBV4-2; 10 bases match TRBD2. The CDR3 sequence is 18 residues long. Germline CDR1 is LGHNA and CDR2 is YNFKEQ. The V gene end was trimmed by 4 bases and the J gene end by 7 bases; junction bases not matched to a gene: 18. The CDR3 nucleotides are TGTGCCAGCAGCCGGGGTCTCGATCTAGCGGGGGATGAGGGGACCCAGTACTTC. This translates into CASSRGLDLAGDEGTQYF.

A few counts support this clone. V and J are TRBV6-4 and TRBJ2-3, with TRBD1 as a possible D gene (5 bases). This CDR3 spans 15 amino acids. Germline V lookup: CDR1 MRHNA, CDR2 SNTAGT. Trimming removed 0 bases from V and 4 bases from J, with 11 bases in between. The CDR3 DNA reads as TGTGCCAGCAGTGACTCCCCAGGGTTATCAGATACGCAGTATTTT. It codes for CASSDSPGLSDTQYF.

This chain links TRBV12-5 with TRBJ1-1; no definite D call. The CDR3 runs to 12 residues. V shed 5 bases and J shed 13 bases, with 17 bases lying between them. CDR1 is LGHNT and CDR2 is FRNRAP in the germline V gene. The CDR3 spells CASGTGVGGVFF. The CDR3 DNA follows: TGTGCTAGTGGTACCGGGGTGGGAGGCGTTTTCTTT. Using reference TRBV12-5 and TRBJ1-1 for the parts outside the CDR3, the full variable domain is DARVTQTPRHKVTEMGQEVTMRCQPILGHNTVFWYRQTMMQGLELLAYFRNRAPLDDSGMPKDRFSAEMPDATLATLKIQPSEPRDSAVYFCASGTGVGGVFFGQGTRLTVV.

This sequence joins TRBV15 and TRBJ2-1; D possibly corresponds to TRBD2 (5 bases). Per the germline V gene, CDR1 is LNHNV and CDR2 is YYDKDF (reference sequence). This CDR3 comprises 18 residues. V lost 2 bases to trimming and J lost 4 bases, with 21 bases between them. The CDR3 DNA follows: TGTGCCACCAGCAGATCTGTCAACTGGGAGTCGACTTACAATGAGCAGTTCTTC. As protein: CATSRSVNWESTYNEQFF.

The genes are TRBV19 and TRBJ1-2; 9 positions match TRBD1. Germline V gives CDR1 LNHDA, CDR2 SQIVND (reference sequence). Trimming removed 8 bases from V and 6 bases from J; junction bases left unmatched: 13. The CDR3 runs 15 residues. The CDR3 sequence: CASQTPGQGLHGYTF. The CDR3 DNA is TGTGCCAGTCAGACACCGGGACAGGGTTTGCATGGCTACACCTTC.

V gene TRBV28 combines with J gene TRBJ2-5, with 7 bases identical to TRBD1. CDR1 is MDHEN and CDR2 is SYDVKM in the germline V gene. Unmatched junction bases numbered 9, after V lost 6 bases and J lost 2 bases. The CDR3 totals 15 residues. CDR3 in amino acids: CASRTPGTAQETQYF. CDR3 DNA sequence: TGTGCCAGCAGAACTCCCGGGACAGCACAAGAGACCCAGTACTTC.

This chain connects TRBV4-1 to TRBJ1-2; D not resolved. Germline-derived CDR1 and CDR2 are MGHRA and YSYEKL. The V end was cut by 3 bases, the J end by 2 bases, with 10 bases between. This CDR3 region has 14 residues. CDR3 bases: TGCGCCAGCAGCCATTTTTTTTGGAACTATGGCTACACCTTC. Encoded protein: CASSHFFWNYGYTF.

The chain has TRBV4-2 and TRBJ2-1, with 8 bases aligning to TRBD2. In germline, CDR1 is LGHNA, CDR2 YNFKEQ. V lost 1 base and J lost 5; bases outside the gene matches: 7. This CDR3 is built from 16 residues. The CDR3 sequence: CASSQGSGTRDNEQFF. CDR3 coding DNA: TGTGCCAGCAGCCAAGGCTCCGGGACTAGAGACAATGAGCAGTTCTTC.

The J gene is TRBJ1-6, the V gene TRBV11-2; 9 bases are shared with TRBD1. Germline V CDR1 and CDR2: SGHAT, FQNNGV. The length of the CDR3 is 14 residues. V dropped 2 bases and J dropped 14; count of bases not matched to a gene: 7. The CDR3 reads CASSLHRGLYALHF. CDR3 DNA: TGTGCCAGCAGCTTACACAGGGGGCTATATGCCCTCCACTTT.

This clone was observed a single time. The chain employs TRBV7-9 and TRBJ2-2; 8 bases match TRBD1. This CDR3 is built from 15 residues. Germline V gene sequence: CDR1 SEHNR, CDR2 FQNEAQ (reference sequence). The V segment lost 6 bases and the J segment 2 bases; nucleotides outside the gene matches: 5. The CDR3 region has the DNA TGTGCCAGCAGGCTAGGACAGGGTAACACCGGGGAGCTGTTTTTT. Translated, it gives CASRLGQGNTGELFF.